This is a list of T cell receptor beta chains from one sample in a study of T-cell reconstitution after alpha-beta-depleted transplantation in children. One entry per CDR3 protein results from TCRdb running MiXCR on the PCR reads. The sample includes 200,000 to 300,000 distinct CDR3 sequences, about 23% of them seen just once. The specimen comprised PBMCs, sampled before TCRalphabeta/CD19-depleted stem cell transplant. These receptor sequences come from a girl aged 2-15 years with Fanconi anemia, due to receive a stem cell transplant. Both conserved end residues are part of each CDR3. The D gene is left open where the match is weak. The listing skips clone size in some rows; elsewhere it reads once, few, many or a size class.

j_gene,d_gene,len,v_gene,abundance,CDR3nt,CDR3aa
TRBJ2-5,.,14,TRBV6-5,many,TGTGCCAGCAGTTACATCAGGGGCCAAGAGACCCAGTACTTC,CASSYIRGQETQYF
TRBJ2-5,.,15,TRBV7-2,few,TGTGCCAGCAGCTTAGTGGGCCTACTCCAAGAGACCCAGTACTTC,CASSLVGLLQETQYF
TRBJ2-7,TRBD1,16,TRBV7-6,.,TGTGCCAGCAGGTTAATAGAGAGGGACAGCTCCTACGAGCAGTACTTC,CASRLIERDSSYEQYF
TRBJ2-7,.,13,TRBV15,many,TGTGCCACCAGACAGGACCTAACCTACGAGCAGTACTTC,CATRQDLTYEQYF
TRBJ1-4,TRBD1,16,TRBV7-2,.,TGTGCCAGCAGCTTAGTGGGGACAGGATCAAATGAAAAACTGTTTTTT,CASSLVGTGSNEKLFF
TRBJ1-1,.,14,TRBV5-1,.,TGCGCCAGCAGCTTGGACAGCAGCACCACTGAAGCTTTCTTT,CASSLDSSTTEAFF
TRBJ1-2,.,14,TRBV12-3/TRBV12-4,few,TGTGCCAGCAGGGAAACAGGGCTACCCTATGGCTACACCTTC,CASRETGLPYGYTF
TRBJ2-1,TRBD2,14,TRBV28,.,TGTGCCAGCAGGAGCGGGAGGTTCTACAATGAGCAGTTCTTC,CASRSGRFYNEQFF
TRBJ1-1,.,10,TRBV25-1,.,TGTGCCAGCACTATCACTGAAGCTTTCTTT,CASTITEAFF
TRBJ2-7,TRBD1,13,TRBV20-1,many,TGCAGTGCTAGGGGACAGGGGGTCGACGAGCAGTACTTC,CSARGQGVDEQYF
TRBJ2-1,.,14,TRBV29-1,many,TGCAGCGTTCAGGGTGTACCTTCCTACAATGAGCAGTTCTTC,CSVQGVPSYNEQFF
TRBJ2-3,TRBD1,13,TRBV20-1,many,TGCAGTGCCCAGGACAGGCGCACAGATACGCAGTATTTT,CSAQDRRTDTQYF
TRBJ2-2,.,13,TRBV29-1,.,TGCAGCGTTGAACCGCCGAACACCGGGGAGCTGTTTTTT,CSVEPPNTGELFF
TRBJ1-1,TRBD1,15,TRBV7-9,.,TGTGCCAGCAGCGCCCGACAGGGCTCGAACACTGAAGCTTTCTTT,CASSARQGSNTEAFF
TRBJ2-1,TRBD1,15,TRBV5-1,few,TGCGCCAGCAGCTCATGGGACAGGGCGCTGGATGAGCAGTTCTTC,CASSSWDRALDEQFF
TRBJ2-1,TRBD2,18,TRBV5-5,many,TGTGCCAGCAGCTCGCCAGTTCGGACTAGCGGGAGTATGGATGAGCAGTTCTTC,CASSSPVRTSGSMDEQFF
TRBJ1-2,.,14,TRBV12-3/TRBV12-4,.,TGTGCCAGCAGTTTGGGGGACGGTTTCTATGGCTACACCTTC,CASSLGDGFYGYTF
TRBJ2-7,.,13,TRBV27,many,TGTGCCAGCAGCTTAACGGGGGCACGGGAGCAGTACTTC,CASSLTGAREQYF
TRBJ2-5,.,14,TRBV7-9,.,TGTGCCAGCAGCTATGCGGACTGGAGGGAGACCCAGTACTTC,CASSYADWRETQYF
TRBJ2-1,.,18,TRBV7-6,.,TGTGCCAGCAGCTTGGGTGTGGGGCACAGTGGGTCCTACAATGAGCAGTTCTTC,CASSLGVGHSGSYNEQFF
TRBJ2-1,.,13,TRBV29-1,many,TGCAGCGTTGCCGGGGTCTCCTACAATGAGCAGTTCTTC,CSVAGVSYNEQFF
TRBJ2-7,TRBD1,15,TRBV7-6,many,TGTGCCAGCAGCTTAGCAGGGGGCTGTGAAAACGAGCAGTACTTC,CASSLAGGCENEQYF
TRBJ2-1,TRBD1,14,TRBV28,many,TGTGCCAGCGGTTACAGGGGCCACTACAATGAGCAGTTCTTC,CASGYRGHYNEQFF
TRBJ2-1,.,13,TRBV20-1,.,TGCAGTGCTATAGCGACGGCCGCAAATGAGCAGTTCTTC,CSAIATAANEQFF
TRBJ1-3,TRBD1,15,TRBV12-3/TRBV12-4,many,TGTGCCAGCAGTCCTCGGACAGGGCTAGGAAACACCATATATTTT,CASSPRTGLGNTIYF
TRBJ2-1,TRBD1,15,TRBV5-1,few,TGCGCCAGCAGCTTGGGGACAGGGCCCCACAATGAGCAGTTCTTC,CASSLGTGPHNEQFF
TRBJ2-1,.,13,TRBV2,.,TGTGCCTCGGGACTCCTTCCCTACAATGAGCAGTTCTTC,CASGLLPYNEQFF
TRBJ1-2,.,14,TRBV29-1,many,TGCAGCGTTGCTCCGGACGGGCCGGACTATGGCTACACCTTC,CSVAPDGPDYGYTF
TRBJ2-5,TRBD2,16,TRBV7-8,many,TGTGCCAGCAGCTTATGGACTAGCGGGGGGAAAGAGACCCAGTACTTC,CASSLWTSGGKETQYF
TRBJ2-1,.,14,TRBV20-1,many,TGCAGTGCTAGTAATAGCGGCCTTTACAATGAGCAGTTCTTC,CSASNSGLYNEQFF
TRBJ2-5,.,14,TRBV11-2,.,TGTGCCAGCAGCTTAGTACCAAACCAAGAGACCCAGTACTTC,CASSLVPNQETQYF
TRBJ2-7,.,16,TRBV25-1,many,TGTGCCAGCAGTGCTTCTATTAGCGGAGGTCCTTACGAGCAGTACTTC,CASSASISGGPYEQYF
TRBJ1-3,TRBD1,17,TRBV12-3/TRBV12-4,few,TGTGCCAGCAGTTTAGGCCAGGGGGCCCGTACTGGAAACACCATATATTTT,CASSLGQGARTGNTIYF
TRBJ1-2,.,16,TRBV7-8,.,TGTGCCAGCAGCTTATATCTGGGGGCAGCTAACTATGGCTACACCTTC,CASSLYLGAANYGYTF
TRBJ2-7,.,14,TRBV29-1,few,TGCAGCGTTGGGGTTAGTTCCCCTAGGGACGAGCAGTACTTC,CSVGVSSPRDEQYF
TRBJ2-1,.,14,TRBV6-5,many,TGTGCCAGCAGTTACGGGTCGTACGGCAATGAGCAGTTCTTC,CASSYGSYGNEQFF
TRBJ2-3,TRBD2,15,TRBV7-3,.,TGTGCCAGCAGCCCTAGCGGAACAAGCACAGATACGCAGTATTTT,CASSPSGTSTDTQYF
TRBJ2-7,TRBD1,13,TRBV20-1,many,TGCAGTGCGGATCGGGACAGCTCCTACGAGCAGTACTTC,CSADRDSSYEQYF
TRBJ2-1,.,14,TRBV29-1,.,TGCAGCGTTGAAGGACACATAATCTACAATGAGCAGTTCTTC,CSVEGHIIYNEQFF
TRBJ1-1,.,15,TRBV11-2,many,TGTGCCAGCAGCCTCACGACCCCATTTTACGTTGAAGCTTTCTTT,CASSLTTPFYVEAFF
TRBJ2-6,TRBD1,16,TRBV20-1,.,TGCAGTGCCGGGGACAGTGATATCTCTGGGGCCAACGTCCTGACTTTC,CSAGDSDISGANVLTF
TRBJ2-7,TRBD1,13,TRBV10-2,few,TGCGCCAGCAGGGGGGACAGGGCTGTGCGGCAGTACTTC,CASRGDRAVRQYF
TRBJ2-2,.,16,TRBV5-6,.,TGTGCCAGCAGCTGGCGGACGATCGAGAACACCGGGGAGCTGTTTTTT,CASSWRTIENTGELFF
TRBJ1-5,.,13,TRBV29-1,many,TGCAGCGTCGGAGGGGTTCTCAATCAGCCCCAGCATTTT,CSVGGVLNQPQHF
TRBJ2-2,.,13,TRBV27,many,TGTGCCAGCAGTTTTCAAGGGGTCGGGGAGCTGTTTTTT,CASSFQGVGELFF
TRBJ2-1,TRBD2,16,TRBV28,.,TGTGCCAGCAGTTTATGGAGACTAGCGGGATCTAATGAGCAGTTCTTC,CASSLWRLAGSNEQFF
TRBJ2-7,.,14,TRBV20-1,many,TGCAGTGCTACAACTGACACGAAACTCTACGAGCAGTACTTC,CSATTDTKLYEQYF
TRBJ2-7,.,15,TRBV7-9,many,TGTGCCAGCAGCCAGGGACGATTAAAAGGCTACGAGCAGTACTTC,CASSQGRLKGYEQYF
TRBJ2-7,TRBD1,16,TRBV5-6,.,TGTGCCAGCAGCTTGGTCCTCGGGACAGGATACTACGAGCAGTACTTC,CASSLVLGTGYYEQYF
TRBJ2-3,.,12,TRBV29-1,many,TGCAGCGTTGATGGGAGCACAGATACGCAGTATTTT,CSVDGSTDTQYF
TRBJ1-4,.,19,TRBV5-1,.,TGCGCCAGCAGCTTGGCCTCGGGGACCGGCCAGTCAACTAATGAAAAACTGTTTTTT,CASSLASGTGQSTNEKLFF
TRBJ2-2,.,12,TRBV5-5,.,.,CASSLSGELFFF
TRBJ1-1,.,11,TRBV5-4,few,TGTGCCAGCAGCTTGGGGGGATTAGCTTTCTTT,CASSLGGLAFF
TRBJ2-7,TRBD2,15,TRBV7-2,few,TGTGCCAGCAGCTTAAGCGGGGGGCTTGGCTACGAGCAGTACTTC,CASSLSGGLGYEQYF
TRBJ2-5,TRBD2,15,TRBV4-2,many,TGTGCCAGCAGCCAAGCCTCTAGCGGGGAAGAGACCCAGTACTTC,CASSQASSGEETQYF
TRBJ2-7,.,14,TRBV20-1,.,TGCAGTGCTACCGCCCGGGACACCGACTACGAGCAGTACTTC,CSATARDTDYEQYF
TRBJ2-7,.,13,TRBV5-1,.,TGCGCCAGCAGCTTGGGTGGATGGTACGAGCAGTACTTC,CASSLGGWYEQYF